This T cell receptor (beta chain) was sequenced for a study of T-cell memory formation after mild COVID-19. On the study more broadly: TCR clusters mostly belonged to single donors.

The germline V gene has CDR1 SGHTA and CDR2 FQGNSA. V lost 5 bases and J lost 3; bases outside the gene matches: 10. The CDR3 sequence is 16 residues long. In the case of this clonotype: Its antigen is unknown.

Study conclusions and caveats: Chiefly within CM and EM were the contracting CD4+ clones; CD8+ ones were within EMRA.

TCRdb reprocessed the 5' RACE reads with MiXCR, giving one entry per CDR3 protein. The sample yields 400,000 to 500,000 distinct CDR3 sequences, about 20% seen once. The TCR sequence derives from a young man who had mild COVID-19 (a few samples of this study predate the infection). Cell type and time point are not known. The rearrangement links TRBV7-2 to TRBJ2-7, with 10 bases that match TRBD2. The source material was PBMCs or a T cell subset sorted from them (not recorded which). The CDR3 bases are TGTGCCAGCAGCGGCAGCGGGGGGGTTAGCTACTACGAGCAGTACTTC. Translating it yields CASSGSGGVSYYEQYF.